Listed below are T cell receptor beta chains from one sample, sequenced in a study of blood T cell repertoires in COVID-19. TCRdb's table, derived via immunoSEQ multiplex PCR, lists solely in-frame clones and lacks some. The sample consists of some 220,000 clones, around 82% of them appearing once. The specimen sequenced was peripheral blood. These receptors came from a human donor in a cohort sampled during active COVID-19. Both conserved end residues are part of each CDR3. D genes are given only for firm matches. Size values are once, few and many counts, or a class for expanded clones, and some rows have none.

TGTGCCAGCGGGGGACAGCCAACTAATGAAAAACTGTTTTTT | CASGGQPTNEKLFF | TRBV7-9 | . | TRBD1 | TRBJ1-4
TGTGCCAGCCAGGACAGGGCTGGAAACACCATATATTTT | CASQDRAGNTIYF | TRBV2 | . | TRBD1 | TRBJ1-3
TGTGCCAGCAGTTTAGAGGCGGGATATGGAAGGAGGGCCTACGAGCAGTACTTC | CASSLEAGYGRRAYEQYF | TRBV28 | . | . | TRBJ2-7
TGTGCCAGCAGTCCGGGGGATACGCAGTATTTT | CASSPGDTQYF | TRBV6-6 | . | . | TRBJ2-3
TGTGCCAGCAGCACCCAGGGACAGGTGGACGACGAGCAGTACTTC | CASSTQGQVDDEQYF | TRBV13 | . | TRBD1 | TRBJ2-7
TGTGCCAGTAGTATAGAGGACAGGGTCTCCTACGAGCAGTACTTC | CASSIEDRVSYEQYF | TRBV19 | . | TRBD1 | TRBJ2-7
TGTGCCAGCAGCTCGACCGGGTCAGAAGCTTTCTTT | CASSSTGSEAFF | TRBV5-6 | . | . | TRBJ1-1
TGTGCCAGCAGCCAACGACAGGGGGGGAATGGCTACACCTTC | CASSQRQGGNGYTF | TRBV3-1/TRBV3-2 | . | TRBD1 | TRBJ1-2
TGTGCCAGCAGCGTAGACGGGTATAGCAATCAGCCCCAGCATTTT | CASSVDGYSNQPQHF | TRBV9 | . | . | TRBJ1-5
TGTGCCAGCAGCTACACTAGCGGGGGGGCCTCGGGCATTCAGTACTTC | CASSYTSGGASGIQYF | TRBV5-5 | . | TRBD2 | TRBJ2-4
TGTGCCATCAGTGAGCGGACAGGCGGAAACACCATATATTTT | CAISERTGGNTIYF | TRBV10-3 | . | TRBD1 | TRBJ1-3
TGTGCCAGTAGTATTAACGGGGACAGGGAATTTTATAGCAATCAGCCCCAGCATTTT | CASSINGDREFYSNQPQHF | TRBV19 | . | TRBD1 | TRBJ1-5
TGTGCCAGCAGCCTTGCCTTGGGGCCCCCCCTCGATACGCAGTATTTT | CASSLALGPPLDTQYF | TRBV5-4 | . | . | TRBJ2-3
TGTGCCAGCACCCACCCCCGGACAGGGAGCTATGGCTACACCTTC | CASTHPRTGSYGYTF | TRBV6-5 | . | TRBD1 | TRBJ1-2
TGTGCCGCCGGGGACCAAGAGACCCAGTACTTC | CAAGDQETQYF | TRBV24-1 | . | . | TRBJ2-5
TGCGCCAGCAGCCCAGAGGGTTGGTTCGGCTACACCTTC | CASSPEGWFGYTF | TRBV23-1 | . | . | TRBJ1-2
TGTGCCAGCAGCTTATGGGCAGCCATTACCATTAGCAATCAGCCCCAGCATTTT | CASSLWAAITISNQPQHF | TRBV5-5 | . | . | TRBJ1-5
TGCGCCAGCAGTCAATCGACCCAGGTTAATTCACCCCTCCACTTT | CASSQSTQVNSPLHF | TRBV23-1 | . | . | TRBJ1-6
TGCGCCAGCAGCCCCAGGACTAGCGGGAGCAATGAGCAGTTCTTC | CASSPRTSGSNEQFF | TRBV5-1 | . | TRBD2 | TRBJ2-1
TGTGCCAGCAGCTTAGAGCTAGCGGGAGTCCACGAGCAGTACTTC | CASSLELAGVHEQYF | TRBV11-2 | . | TRBD2 | TRBJ2-7
TGTGCCAGCACCCGCGGGGAGGGGAGTTGGACCCAGTACTTC | CASTRGEGSWTQYF | TRBV2 | few | TRBD2 | TRBJ2-5
TGTGCCAGCAGTTTAGGACAGGCACCCTACGAGCAGTACTTC | CASSLGQAPYEQYF | TRBV27 | . | TRBD1 | TRBJ2-7
TGTGCCAGCAGCTATGGGGCTACTAAAGAGACCCAGTACTTC | CASSYGATKETQYF | TRBV7-2 | . | . | TRBJ2-5
TGCGCCAGCAGCCCGGACAGTTCCTTGAATTCACCCCTCCACTTT | CASSPDSSLNSPLHF | TRBV5-1 | . | . | TRBJ1-6
TGTGCCAGTAGTATAGAGGGACAGTCTTACTATGGCTACACCTTC | CASSIEGQSYYGYTF | TRBV19 | . | TRBD1 | TRBJ1-2
TGTGCCACCAGTGATTTGATGAAGAATAGCGGGCTGGCTGGTGAGCAGTTCTTC | CATSDLMKNSGLAGEQFF | TRBV24-1 | once | TRBD2 | TRBJ2-1
TGTGCCAGCAGTTCTATCAGCGGGAGGGCGAGGGAGCAGTTCTTC | CASSSISGRAREQFF | TRBV6-2/TRBV6-3 | . | TRBD2 | TRBJ2-1
TGTGCCAGCAGTTTGGGGCCATTGTATGGCTACACCTTC | CASSLGPLYGYTF | TRBV28 | . | . | TRBJ1-2
TGCGCCAGCAGCTTGCAGCGGGGCCCTCTTTATACGCAGTATTTT | CASSLQRGPLYTQYF | TRBV5-1 | . | TRBD2 | TRBJ2-3
TGCAGCGTTGAAGATCTAACGGGGGGAACTGAAGCTTTCTTT | CSVEDLTGGTEAFF | TRBV29-1 | once | . | TRBJ1-1
TGTGCCAGCAGTGAAGGGAGGGGCCTATCCGCTGATGGCTACACCTTC | CASSEGRGLSADGYTF | TRBV2 | . | . | TRBJ1-2
TGTGCCAGCAGAAACAGGGGACCCCGGGACACTGAAGCTTTCTTT | CASRNRGPRDTEAFF | TRBV21-1 | . | . | TRBJ1-1
TGTGCCAGCAGCCAAGATCTCGGCAGGGGTGGTGCAGATACGCAGTATTTT | CASSQDLGRGGADTQYF | TRBV4-2 | . | . | TRBJ2-3
TGTGCCAGCAGTTCCCATGGAAGGGGGAATCAGCCCCAGCATTTT | CASSSHGRGNQPQHF | TRBV28 | . | . | TRBJ1-5
TGTGCCAGCAGTGAAACTCATAGGCGGTCTTTCTTT | CASSETHRRSFF | TRBV6-1 | . | . | TRBJ1-1
TGTGCCAGCAGCTTCTCCGACAGGAGCGAGCAGTACTTC | CASSFSDRSEQYF | TRBV5-4 | . | . | TRBJ2-7
TGCGCCAGCAGCCGAGCCCAGAGGGAGACCCAGTACTTC | CASSRAQRETQYF | TRBV4-3 | . | . | TRBJ2-5
TGTGCCAGCAGCTTAACAACCTCGAACACTGAAGCTTTCTTT | CASSLTTSNTEAFF | TRBV7-6 | few | . | TRBJ1-1
TGTGCCAGCAGCAAAGAAAGCGGCCAGGGACTAGCGGGAGGGTGTGGCACAGATACGCAGTATTTT | CASSKESGQGLAGGCGTDTQYF | TRBV21-1 | . | . | TRBJ2-3
TGTGCCAGCAGCTTCCCAGCGGGAGTGACCGGGGAGCTGTTTTTT | CASSFPAGVTGELFF | TRBV5-8 | once | TRBD2 | TRBJ2-2
TGCAGCGCCCATGGACAGGGTGGCAATGAGCAGTTCTTC | CSAHGQGGNEQFF | TRBV29-1 | . | TRBD1 | TRBJ2-1
TGTGCCAGCAGCTTGCCCGGACAGAACTATGGCTACACCTTC | CASSLPGQNYGYTF | TRBV5-5 | . | . | TRBJ1-2
TGTGCCAGCAGCTTAGCACTCCCCCCTTACGAGCAGTACTTC | CASSLALPPYEQYF | TRBV5-8 | . | . | TRBJ2-7
TGTGCCAGCATTTCGTACAGGGCACTTGAAGCTTTCTTT | CASISYRALEAFF | TRBV28 | . | . | TRBJ1-1
TGTGCCAGCAGCCCTACAGGGTCCTACGAGCAGTACTTC | CASSPTGSYEQYF | TRBV7-9 | once | . | TRBJ2-7